One and the same sample provided the 25 T cell receptor beta chains below, sequenced in a study of T cells in Graves' hyperthyroidism and ophthalmopathy. Regions amplified from RNA transcripts were the TCR beta CDR3 regions. The HTBI primer set drove a first-round RT-PCR of the TCR CDR3. Via MiXCR, TCRdb re-called the multiplex PCR reads, giving one row per CDR3 protein. The table shows hundreds of thousands of distinct CDR3 sequences, with 35% occurring only once. Sequencing was done on a sample of blood. These receptor sequences come from a woman aged 40 to 55 with Graves' hyperthyroidism.

The chain couples TRBV20-1 to TRBJ2-6, with TRBD2 identical over 11 bases. The J segment lost 4 bases and the V segment lost 0 bases, leaving 14 bases of the junction unmatched. The CDR3 is 20 amino acids. The V gene's germline CDR1 is DFQATT and CDR2 SNEGSKA (reference sequence). For the CDR3, the DNA is TGCAGTGCTAGAGATCGGGGAGGGACTAGCGGATCAAGAGGGGCCAACGTCCTGACTTTC. It encodes CSARDRGGTSGSRGANVLTF.

The rearrangement links TRBV19 to TRBJ1-3, with TRBD1 identical over 9 bases. The CDR3 totals 15 residues. Germline V gene sequence: CDR1 LNHDA, CDR2 SQIVND (reference sequence). V lost 7 bases, J lost 0 bases, and 4 bases stayed unmatched. This chain's CDR3 is CASTSGQGSGNTIYF. CDR3 DNA sequence: TGTGCCAGTACCTCGGGACAGGGCTCTGGAAACACCATATATTTT.

The V gene is TRBV11-2, the J gene TRBJ2-2; 10 nucleotides line up with TRBD2. Trimming took 0 bases from V and 6 from J; bases not matched to a gene: 4. The CDR3 covers 16 residues. CDR1 and CDR2 (germline): SGHAT, FQNNGV. The CDR3 loop is CASSLELAGIPGELFF. The CDR3 DNA reads TGTGCCAGCAGCTTAGAACTAGCGGGAATCCCCGGGGAGCTGTTTTTT.

The V gene is TRBV20-1, the J gene TRBJ2-7, with 7 positions matching TRBD1. Germline V gene data show CDR1 as DFQATT and CDR2 as SNEGSKA (reference sequence). J was trimmed by 2 bases and V by 6 bases; bases with no gene match: 10. This CDR3 is built from 14 residues. The CDR3, as DNA: TGCAGTGCCCCGGGACAGCATCCCACCTACGAGCAGTACTTC. Its translation: CSAPGQHPTYEQYF.

This clonotype was counted ten times or more. This rearrangement joins TRBV6-5 to TRBJ1-1; TRBD1 is a possible D gene (6 bases). Germline values: CDR1 MNHEY, CDR2 SVGAGI. Trimming took 4 bases from V and 2 from J, leaving 14 bases between them. The CDR3 sequence is 15 residues long. CDR3 in DNA: TGTGCCAGCAGTTCTGGCGGGGGGCATAACACTGAAGCTTTCTTT. It is translated as CASSSGGGHNTEAFF.

This clonotype was seen repeatedly, ten times or more. The chain recombines TRBV7-9 with TRBJ1-2, with D perhaps matching TRBD1 (5 bases). Deletions cut 5 bases from V and 1 base from J, with 11 bases between. Germline CDR1 reads SEHNR; CDR2 reads FQNEAQ (reference sequence). This CDR3 spans 14 amino acids. The CDR3 sequence: CASSTGQINYGYTF. For the CDR3, the DNA is TGTGCCAGCAGCACCGGACAAATTAACTATGGCTACACCTTC.

The CDR3 protein is CASSLGQVSQETQYF. DNA of the CDR3: TGTGCCAGCAGCTTAGGACAGGTATCCCAAGAGACCCAGTACTTC. The chain has TRBV5-8 and TRBJ2-5; TRBD1 agrees at 7 bases. The germline CDR1 and CDR2 sequences are SGHTS and YDEGEE. The CDR3 length is 15 residues. Losses at the gene ends were 2 bases for V and 1 base for J; bases not matched to a gene: 5.

This clonotype was seen repeatedly, ten times or more. J is TRBJ2-5 and V is TRBV7-9; D call uncertain. Trimming took off 1 base at V and 1 base at J, with 7 bases between the two ends. Germline lookup yields CDR1 SEHNR and CDR2 FQNEAQ (reference sequence). This CDR3 is built from 14 residues. The CDR3 DNA reads as TGTGCCAGCAGCTTAGAGGGCAGCCAAGAGACCCAGTACTTC. Translating it yields CASSLEGSQETQYF.

In its sample, this clonotype was seen many times. The chain joins TRBV25-1 to TRBJ2-3; 8 bases are shared with TRBD1. V was pared by 2 bases and J by 2 bases, with 3 bases of the junction left unmatched. Germline assignment: CDR1 MGHDK and CDR2 SYGVNS. The CDR3 has 15 residues. The CDR3 protein is CASSELRGHTDTQYF. As DNA, the CDR3 is TGTGCCAGCAGTGAACTCAGGGGGCACACAGATACGCAGTATTTT.

This clonotype has a count of ten or more. The chain is built from TRBV12-3 or TRBV12-4 and TRBJ2-2, with a tentative D call TRBD1 (6 bases). The CDR3 has 15 residues. Trimming took off 4 bases at V and 5 bases at J, with 14 bases between the two ends. The CDR3 DNA sequence: TGTGCCAGCAGTTACGGATACGACAGGACCGGGGAGCTGTTTTTT. Protein sequence: CASSYGYDRTGELFF.

The chain recombines TRBV24-1 with TRBJ1-6; D gene unclear. Germline CDR1 reads KGHDR; CDR2 reads SFDVKD. The CDR3 is 12 residues long. The V end was cut by 4 bases, the J end by 10 bases, with 7 bases between. The CDR3 reads CATSEGNSPLHF. CDR3 nucleotides: TGTGCCACCAGTGAAGGAAACTCACCCCTCCACTTT.

This clonotype showed up many times. This chain connects TRBV10-3 to TRBJ2-7; unclear D gene. With 4 bases removed from V and 0 bases from J, the gap between germline ends came to 4 bases. The CDR3 extends over 12 amino acids. Germline V CDR1 and CDR2: ENHRY, SYGVKD. The CDR3 region is CAISVSSYEQYF. CDR3 coding DNA: TGTGCCATCAGTGTAAGCTCCTACGAGCAGTACTTC.

This clonotype has a handful of counts. J is TRBJ2-7 and V is TRBV5-8, with 9 bases fitting TRBD1. Trimming removed 3 bases from V and 5 bases from J; junction bases left unmatched: 9. The CDR3 sequence is 15 residues long. Germline CDR1 reads SGHTS; CDR2 reads YDEGEE. The CDR3 loop is CASSSEADRGHEQYF. CDR3 bases: TGTGCCAGCAGCTCGGAGGCGGACAGGGGACACGAGCAGTACTTC.

The chain recombines TRBV7-2 with TRBJ2-7; D perhaps matches TRBD1 (5 bases). Trimming removed 5 bases from V and 1 base from J, with 15 bases in between. The CDR3 covers 15 residues. Germline V gene lookup returns CDR1 SGHTA and CDR2 FQGNSA. The CDR3 bases are TGTGCCAGCAGCGCGAACTGGGGCGGTTCCTACGAGCAGTACTTC. Protein: CASSANWGGSYEQYF.

This clonotype occurred a few times. The chain uses TRBV6-5 and TRBJ2-3, with 8 bases matching TRBD2. The V gene end was trimmed by 2 bases and the J gene end by 6 bases; junction bases not matched to a gene: 13. In germline, CDR1 is MNHEY, CDR2 SVGAGI. The CDR3 is 17 residues long. CDR3 in DNA: TGTGCCAGCAGTTACCTTTCTCCGGGACTAGGTCACGATACGCAGTATTTT. This codes for CASSYLSPGLGHDTQYF.

The chain carries TRBV24-1 and TRBJ2-2; D is undetermined. The V end lost 6 bases, the J end lost 0 bases, and 1 base lay between the germline ends. The CDR3 has 12 residues. The germline gives CDR1 KGHDR, CDR2 SFDVKD. This CDR3 reads CATSSNTGELFF. The CDR3 DNA reads as TGTGCCACCAGTTCGAACACCGGGGAGCTGTTTTTT.

The sample holds many counts of this clonotype. V usage is TRBV12-3 or TRBV12-4 and J usage is TRBJ1-4; D not resolved. V dropped 6 bases and J dropped 7 bases, with 6 bases sitting between them. The CDR3 length is 11 residues. In DNA, the CDR3 is TGTGCCAGCAGCCAAGGTGAAAAACTGTTTTTT. Translating gives CASSQGEKLFF.

This clonotype came up many times. The chain joins TRBV10-3 to TRBJ2-2; D might be TRBD2 (6 bases). CDR3 size: 14 residues. The germline V gene has CDR1 ENHRY and CDR2 SYGVKD. Deletions cut 8 bases from V and 7 bases from J, with 17 bases between. DNA for the CDR3: TGTGCCATCGGACGGGACTGGAGGAACGGGGAGCTGTTTTTT. Translation gives CAIGRDWRNGELFF.

This clonotype was seen repeatedly, ten times or more. The rearrangement uses TRBV6-5 and TRBJ1-2; D is perhaps TRBD1 (5 bases). The CDR3 is 13 residues long. V was pared by 6 bases and J by 6 bases, with 14 bases between. The germline V gene encodes CDR1 MNHEY and CDR2 SVGAGI. CDR3 sequence reads: CASRRVGGNGYTF. CDR3 sequence (DNA): TGTGCCAGCAGGAGGGTCGGGGGGAATGGCTACACCTTC.

Many counts were recorded for this clonotype. The chain combines TRBV6-5 with TRBJ1-4, with D tentatively TRBD1 (6 bases). The V gene lost 6 bases and the J gene lost 8 bases, with 16 bases spanning the gap. The CDR3 runs to 14 residues. Germline CDR1 and CDR2: MNHEY and SVGAGI. The CDR3 DNA reads as TGTGCCAGCAGGGTGACAGGTCCGGAAGAAAAACTGTTTTTT. This encodes CASRVTGPEEKLFF.

The rearrangement links TRBV29-1 to TRBJ2-1; TRBD2 might be the D (6 bases). Germline values: CDR1 SQVTM, CDR2 ANQGSEA. V was clipped by 4 bases and J by 1 base, with 17 bases between them. The CDR3 spans 16 residues. CDR3: CSVAGGMDRSYNEQFF. CDR3 DNA: TGCAGCGTTGCCGGCGGGATGGACCGATCCTACAATGAGCAGTTCTTC.

Many counts were recorded for this clonotype. The rearrangement joins TRBV9 to TRBJ2-5, with D uncertain. V dropped 0 bases and J dropped 1 base, with 16 bases sitting between them. CDR1 is SGDLS, CDR2 YYNGEE, per germline. The CDR3 runs to 17 residues. Here the CDR3 DNA reads TGTGCCAGCAGCGTAGACCCCACTGGAAGATTCCAAGAGACCCAGTACTTC. Translating gives CASSVDPTGRFQETQYF.

This clonotype was recorded many times. This rearrangement joins TRBV2 to TRBJ1-1; D call uncertain. Trimming cost V 8 bases and J 5 bases, with 9 bases left between them. Per the germline V gene, CDR1 is SNHLY and CDR2 is FYNNEI. The CDR3 loop spans 11 amino acids. The chain's CDR3 is CASPVGTEAFF. The CDR3 nucleotides are TGTGCCAGCCCAGTGGGAACTGAAGCTTTCTTT.

This clonotype was seen many times. The rearrangement uses TRBV20-1 and TRBJ1-2; unclear D gene. This CDR3 has 15 residues. Germline V lookup: CDR1 DFQATT, CDR2 SNEGSKA (reference sequence). The V end was cut by 3 bases, the J end by 1 base, with 15 bases between. CDR3 residues: CSASKRASFNYGYTF. CDR3 coding DNA: TGCAGTGCTAGTAAGCGGGCCTCCTTTAACTATGGCTACACCTTC.

This clonotype was seen more than once but under ten times. The chain links TRBV30 to TRBJ2-5; weak D call: TRBD1 (5 bases). The length of the CDR3 is 13 residues. Trimming removed 5 bases from V and 5 bases from J, with 15 bases in between. CDR1 and CDR2 (germline): GTSNPN, SVGIG (reference sequence). This chain's CDR3 is CAWGRVSVETQYF. CDR3 nucleotide sequence: TGTGCCTGGGGCAGGGTGTCGGTTGAGACCCAGTACTTC.